These 15 T cell receptor beta chains were sequenced from one sample in a study of blood T cell repertoires in COVID-19. The table came from immunoSEQ multiplex PCR; TCRdb's copy has only in-frame clones and leaves some out. The table shows hundreds of thousands of clones, with approximately 90% occurring only once. The sample taken for sequencing was PBMCs or T cells enriched from blood (not recorded which). The receptor set was obtained from a woman in her forties or fifties who had recovered from COVID-19.

The chain uses TRBV19 and TRBJ1-2; a weak D match, TRBD1 (5 bases). V was clipped by 3 bases and J by 5 bases, with 16 bases between them. The CDR3 loop spans 15 amino acids. Germline values: CDR1 LNHDA, CDR2 SQIVND (reference sequence). CDR3: CASSIRQGVRYGYTF. The CDR3 DNA follows: TGTGCCAGTAGTATTAGGCAGGGTGTGAGGTATGGCTACACCTTC.

The chain is built from TRBV18 and TRBJ1-4; D is possibly TRBD1 (5 bases). Germline assignment: CDR1 KGHSH and CDR2 LQKENI. V was pared by 3 bases and J by 2 bases, with 10 bases between. This CDR3 region has 15 residues. CDR3 loop: CASSPMGGTNEKLFF. CDR3 nucleotides: TGTGCCAGCTCACCGATGGGGGGGACTAATGAAAAACTGTTTTTT.

The rearrangement joins TRBV3-1 (or the pseudogene TRBV3-2) to TRBJ2-5; 8 bases are shared with TRBD2. Germline values: CDR1 LGHDT, CDR2 YNNKEL (reference sequence). The CDR3 consists of 15 residues. V lost 2 bases to trimming and J lost 5 bases; unmatched junction nucleotides: 7. CDR3 coding DNA: TGTGCCAGCAGCCAAAACGGGAGGGCCTGGGAGACCCAGTACTTC. As protein: CASSQNGRAWETQYF.

The chain couples TRBV19 to TRBJ2-1; tentative D call: TRBD1 (7 bases). V lost 6 bases to trimming and J lost 6 bases, with 21 bases between them. The length of the CDR3 is 16 residues. From germline, CDR1 is LNHDA and CDR2 SQIVND (reference sequence). In nucleotides, the CDR3 is TGTGCCAGTAGGGAGGAGGGGGCCCTCGGGACCAATGAGCAGTTCTTC. Its translation is CASREEGALGTNEQFF.

The chain's CDR3 is CASTKSASGTGDSPLHF. The DNA of the CDR3 is TGTGCCAGCACCAAAAGCGCGTCCGGGACAGGGGATTCACCCCTCCACTTT. The chain recombines TRBV9 with TRBJ1-6, with TRBD1 matching over 10 bases. This CDR3 contains 17 residues. Germline V lookup: CDR1 SGDLS, CDR2 YYNGEE. V lost 6 bases, J lost 8 bases, and 14 bases stayed unmatched.

V usage is TRBV24-1 and J usage is TRBJ2-1; TRBD1 is a possible D gene (6 bases). Germline V CDR1 and CDR2: KGHDR, SFDVKD. V gave up 5 bases and J gave up 4 bases, with 14 bases separating them. CDR3 size: 15 residues. CDR3 loop: CATSGTGQWYNEQFF. In DNA form, the CDR3 reads TGTGCCACCAGTGGTACCGGACAGTGGTACAATGAGCAGTTCTTC.

The gene calls are TRBV6-6 and TRBJ1-1; no firm D call. Germline assignment: CDR1 MNHNY and CDR2 SVGAGI (reference sequence). This CDR3 spans 14 amino acids. V lost 10 bases, J lost 3 bases, and 18 bases lay in between. The CDR3 loop is CATFRSSQDTEAFF. The CDR3 DNA is TGTGCCACCTTTCGTTCTTCGCAGGACACTGAAGCTTTCTTT.

This clone was observed a single time. The V gene is TRBV7-9, the J gene TRBJ2-7; D call uncertain. The germline V gene has CDR1 SEHNR and CDR2 FQNEAQ (reference sequence). Between the trimmed V and J ends, which lost 5 bases and 0 bases, there was a span of 14 bases. This CDR3 contains 15 residues. The DNA of the CDR3 is TGTGCCAGCAGCGCCGGCGGCCTAAGCTCCTACGAGCAGTACTTC. This encodes CASSAGGLSSYEQYF.

The V gene is TRBV6-4, the J gene TRBJ2-1, with 11 bases aligning to TRBD2. The CDR3 has 13 amino acids. J lost 7 bases, V lost 5 bases, and 1 base had no gene match. Per the germline V gene, CDR1 is MRHNA and CDR2 is SNTAGT. The DNA for the CDR3 is TGTGCCAGCAGTCCTAGCGGGAGGAATGAGCAGTTCTTC. Translating it yields CASSPSGRNEQFF.

The rearrangement uses TRBV7-3 and TRBJ2-1, with D possibly matching TRBD1 (7 bases). The CDR3 totals 12 residues. Deletions cut 5 bases from V and 12 bases from J, with 14 bases between. CDR1 is SGHTA, CDR2 FQGTGA, per germline. The CDR3 sequence is CASSGGGQRQFF. The CDR3 DNA is TGTGCCAGCAGCGGAGGGGGACAGCGGCAGTTCTTC.

The gene calls are TRBV11-2 and TRBJ1-1, with TRBD1 as a possible D gene (6 bases). The CDR3 is 16 amino acids. The germline CDR1 and CDR2 sequences are SGHAT and FQNNGV. V gave up 6 bases and J gave up 6 bases, with 23 bases separating them. This CDR3 reads CASSSTGKSSWAEAFF. CDR3 bases: TGTGCCAGCAGTTCAACAGGGAAGTCGAGTTGGGCTGAAGCTTTCTTT.

This clone was seen just once. This chain connects TRBV28 to TRBJ2-1; maybe TRBD2 (10 bases). Trimming removed 6 bases at V and 3 bases at J, with 21 bases between. This CDR3 contains 17 residues. Germline V gene sequence: CDR1 MDHEN, CDR2 SYDVKM. DNA of the CDR3: TGTGCCAGCAGGACAGGGGGGGCTAGCGGGAGCTACAATGAGCAGTTCTTC. It yields the protein CASRTGGASGSYNEQFF.

The chain is built from TRBV2 and TRBJ2-1; no clear D. Germline values: CDR1 SNHLY, CDR2 FYNNEI. This CDR3 comprises 15 residues. V was cut by 7 bases and J by 0 bases, with 13 bases left in between. The DNA for the CDR3 is TGTGCCAGCAAAGCCCCCCGGAGCTCCTACAATGAGCAGTTCTTC. Protein product: CASKAPRSSYNEQFF. The full variable domain, its missing parts supplied by reference TRBV2 and TRBJ2-1, is EPEVTQTPSHQVTQMGQEVILRCVPISNHLYFYWYRQILGQKVEFLVSFYNNEISEKSEIFDDQFSVERPDGSNFTLKIRSTKLEDSAMYFCASKAPRSSYNEQFFGPGTRLTVL.

The gene calls are TRBV2 and TRBJ2-1; 9 bases align to TRBD2. The germline V gene has CDR1 SNHLY and CDR2 FYNNEI. The CDR3 contains 17 residues. V dropped 4 bases and J dropped 2; count of bases not matched to a gene: 9. CDR3 sequence: CASSARLAELTYNEQFF. The CDR3 DNA is TGTGCCAGCAGTGCAAGACTAGCGGAATTAACCTACAATGAGCAGTTCTTC.

This chain uses TRBV5-1 with TRBJ1-5, with 7 bases matching TRBD1. CDR3 length: 15 amino acids. The germline V gene has CDR1 SGHRS and CDR2 YFSETQ. V lost 4 bases, J lost 4 bases, and 8 bases stayed unmatched. The CDR3 bases are TGCGCCAGCAGCACGGGGGACAGAGAAAATCAGCCCCAGCATTTT. Translation: CASSTGDRENQPQHF.